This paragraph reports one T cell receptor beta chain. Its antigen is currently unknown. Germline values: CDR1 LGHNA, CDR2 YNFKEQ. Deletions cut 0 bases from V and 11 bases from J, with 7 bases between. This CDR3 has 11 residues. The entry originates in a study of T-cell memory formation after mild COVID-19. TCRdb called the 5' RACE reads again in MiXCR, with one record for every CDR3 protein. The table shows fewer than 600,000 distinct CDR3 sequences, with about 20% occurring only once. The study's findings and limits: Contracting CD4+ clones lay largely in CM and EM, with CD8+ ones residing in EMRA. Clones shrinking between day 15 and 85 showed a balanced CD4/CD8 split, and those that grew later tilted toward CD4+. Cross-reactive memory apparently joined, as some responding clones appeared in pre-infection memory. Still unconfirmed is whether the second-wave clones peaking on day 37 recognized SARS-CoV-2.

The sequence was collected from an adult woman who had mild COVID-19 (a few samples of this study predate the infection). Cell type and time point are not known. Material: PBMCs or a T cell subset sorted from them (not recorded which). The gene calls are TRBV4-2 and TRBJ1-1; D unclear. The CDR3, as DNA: TGTGCCAGCAGCCAAGATGCGGTTGCTTTCTTT. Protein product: CASSQDAVAFF.